This paragraph reports one TCR beta chain. Its antigen is not known. The data stem from a study of shared clonotypes between healthy human individuals. The study, taken as a whole, reports: Generally, naive subsets (rather than memory subsets) showed larger estimated richness.

In the source study's methods: Junction-only sequences produced by ImmunoSEQ had no quality scores, so filtering differed. Clones were read by immunoSEQ multiplex PCR, and TCRdb kept only the in-frame ones, dropping some. V and J calls and clone size follow that table, whereas D and trimming were derived from the DNA. Of about a million clones listed, about 72% are singletons. Trimming removed 6 bases from V and 5 bases from J; junction bases left unmatched: 4. CDR3 length equals 13 residues. Germline CDR1 SGHDN, CDR2 FVKESK. The chain is built from TRBV14 and TRBJ2-7, with 10 bases fitting TRBD2. This receptor was identified in a man aged 18 to 35 in good health. Some clones in this sample may be carry-over from other donors' samples. Material: memory CD4+ T cells from PBMCs. This sample's subset: CD45RA-negative fraction. In nucleotides, the CDR3 is TGTGCCAGCAGACTAGCGGGAACCCACGAGCAGTACTTC. Protein sequence: CASRLAGTHEQYF.